The 16 T cell receptor beta chains given below trace back to one sample, sequenced in a study of human T cells and chemical hapten exposure. This sample's time point: pre-sensitization, week 0. Treatment described: therapeutic diphenylcyclopropenone sensitization with weekly scalp DPC. Via MiXCR, TCRdb re-called the RACE reads, giving one row per CDR3 protein. The sample includes around 350,000 distinct CDR3 sequences, roughly 6% of them seen just once. The material was whole blood, obtained in connection with sensitization to the hapten diphenylcyclopropenone (DPC). The origin of the receptors is a woman aged 18-29 years with alopecia areata. Some clones in this sample may be carry-over from other donors' samples.

This clonotype appeared many times. The chain combines TRBV6-2 or TRBV6-3 with TRBJ2-1; 10 bases fit TRBD1. This CDR3 has 15 amino acids. J was trimmed by 2 bases and V by 8 bases; bases with no gene match: 6. Germline-derived CDR1 and CDR2 are MNHEY and SVGEGT. DNA of the CDR3: TGTGCCAGCGGAACCGGGACAGGGGCCTACAATGAGCAGTTCTTC. It codes for CASGTGTGAYNEQFF.

This clonotype was observed at least ten times. The J gene is TRBJ1-1, the V gene TRBV10-3; D gene ambiguous. This CDR3 has 14 residues. V dropped 3 bases and J dropped 1 base, with 9 bases sitting between them. CDR1 is ENHRY and CDR2 is SYGVKD in the germline V gene. CDR3: CAISERTANTEAFF. The CDR3 DNA is TGTGCCATCAGTGAACGGACGGCGAACACTGAAGCTTTCTTT.

In this sample, this clonotype turned up a few times. This chain joins TRBV7-2 and TRBJ2-1, with 9 bases that match TRBD2. The junction had 1 base not matched to a gene; V was cut back by 0 bases and J by 4 bases. Per the germline V gene, CDR1 is SGHTA and CDR2 is FQGNSA. This CDR3 region has 15 residues. The CDR3 DNA sequence: TGTGCCAGCAGCTTAGCGCTAGCGGGGTACAATGAGCAGTTCTTC. Residues: CASSLALAGYNEQFF. The whole variable domain, filled in from reference TRBV7-2 and TRBJ2-1, reads GAGVSQSPSNKVTEKGKDVELRCDPISGHTALYWYRQSLGQGLEFLIYFQGNSAPDKSGLPSDRFSAERTGGSVSTLTIQRTQQEDSAVYLCASSLALAGYNEQFFGPGTRLTVL.

The CDR3 bases are TGTGCCAGCAGTTTTCCAGGTCTGGAGGAGCAGTTCTTC. As protein: CASSFPGLEEQFF. The chain carries TRBV12-3 or TRBV12-4 and TRBJ2-1, with D hard to call. The length of the CDR3 is 13 residues. Trimming left V 3 bases short and J 10 bases short, with 13 bases between.

This sequence joins TRBV2 and TRBJ1-1, with 8 bases lining up with TRBD1. The junction had 8 bases not matched to a gene; V was cut back by 3 bases and J by 5 bases. The germline V gene encodes CDR1 SNHLY and CDR2 FYNNEI. CDR3 length: 15 residues. As DNA, the CDR3 is TGTGCCAGCAGTGAGATCGTGACAGGGGCGACTGAAGCTTTCTTT. Protein: CASSEIVTGATEAFF.

Relative to its sample, this clonotype is medium-sized. In nucleotides, the CDR3 is TGCGCCAGCAGCCAAGATATGGGAAGCTCCTACAATGAGCAGTTCTTC. The encoded protein is CASSQDMGSSYNEQFF. The rearrangement joins TRBV4-3 to TRBJ2-1; no clear D. From germline, CDR1 is LGHNA and CDR2 YSLEER. The CDR3 is 16 residues long. Trimming removed 0 bases from V and 0 bases from J, with 9 bases in between.

This clonotype came up many times. V gene TRBV11-2 combines with J gene TRBJ2-1; D not resolved. CDR3 length: 11 residues. The germline V and J ends were trimmed by 3 bases and 5 bases, with 2 bases remaining between them. Germline V gives CDR1 SGHAT, CDR2 FQNNGV. CDR3 nucleotides: TGTGCCAGCAGCTTCCACAATGAGCAGTTCTTC. It encodes CASSFHNEQFF.

This clonotype was counted at least ten times. This chain joins TRBV18 and TRBJ1-2; 8 bases fit TRBD1. CDR3 length: 17 residues. Unmatched junction bases numbered 11, after V lost 3 bases and J lost 2 bases. Looked up from germline, CDR1 is KGHSH and CDR2 is LQKENI. The CDR3 is CASSPQGYGQGNYGYTF. CDR3 bases: TGTGCCAGCTCACCTCAAGGGTACGGACAGGGCAACTATGGCTACACCTTC.

The table lists this clonotype with many counts. The CDR3 coding sequence is TGTGCCAGCAAGCGGTACCCCAATGAAAAACTGTTTTTT. Translation: CASKRYPNEKLFF. The J gene is TRBJ1-4, the V gene TRBV6-1; D remains ambiguous. The germline V and J ends were trimmed by 7 bases and 5 bases, with 11 bases remaining between them. Germline assignment: CDR1 MNHNS and CDR2 SASEGT. CDR3 length equals 13 residues.

This clonotype has at least ten counts. V is TRBV12-5 and J is TRBJ2-1; D possibly matches TRBD1 or TRBD2 (5 bases each). This CDR3 comprises 16 residues. The germline CDR1 and CDR2 sequences are LGHNT and FRNRAP. Trimming removed 5 bases from V and 5 bases from J, with 19 bases in between. The CDR3 sequence: CASGGQGPTMNNEQFF. CDR3 nucleotide sequence: TGTGCTAGTGGTGGTCAGGGACCCACTATGAACAATGAGCAGTTCTTC.

The V and J genes are TRBV6-5 and TRBJ1-3; 9 bases line up with TRBD1. Trimming removed 5 bases from V and 8 bases from J; junction bases left unmatched: 7. Looked up from germline, CDR1 is MNHEY and CDR2 is SVGAGI. The CDR3 covers 14 residues. Here the CDR3 reads CASSLQGAGYTIYF. The CDR3 bases are TGTGCCAGCAGTCTACAGGGGGCTGGGTACACCATATATTTT.

The genes are TRBV7-3 and TRBJ1-6, with D possibly matching TRBD1 (6 bases). V was shortened by 4 bases and J by 11 bases, with 15 bases between the two germline ends. The germline V gene encodes CDR1 SGHTA and CDR2 FQGTGA. This CDR3 is 14 amino acids long. The CDR3 region is CASSSGTSVAPLHF. In DNA, the CDR3 is TGTGCCAGCAGCTCCGGGACATCAGTGGCACCCCTCCACTTT.

This clonotype has only a few counts. This chain connects TRBV29-1 to TRBJ2-1; a possible D gene is TRBD2 (6 bases). This CDR3 spans 15 amino acids. In germline, CDR1 is SQVTM, CDR2 ANQGSEA. V was clipped by 1 base and J by 8 bases, with 18 bases between them. CDR3 sequence reads: CSVEASLRGSYEQFF. CDR3 DNA: TGCAGCGTTGAAGCTTCCCTTCGGGGGTCTTATGAGCAGTTCTTC.

This clonotype was seen only a few times. The chain carries TRBV20-1 and TRBJ1-5, with no clear D. The CDR3 has 12 amino acids. V was clipped by 6 bases and J by 4 bases, with 10 bases between them. CDR1 is DFQATT, CDR2 SNEGSKA, per germline (reference sequence). CDR3 sequence reads: CSARPRNQPQHF. The CDR3 DNA is TGCAGTGCCAGGCCGCGAAATCAGCCCCAGCATTTT.

This clonotype was recorded many times. This chain links TRBV12-3 or TRBV12-4 with TRBJ2-3; D tentatively reads TRBD1 or TRBD2 (6 bases each). CDR3 length: 17 residues. The V end lost 5 bases, the J end lost 4 bases, and 22 bases lay between the germline ends. DNA for the CDR3: TGTGCCAGCAGTCCTAGGGGGGACTCTCCGACGGCAGATACGCAGTATTTT. Its protein product is CASSPRGDSPTADTQYF.

The table lists this clonotype with a few counts. The rearrangement links TRBV7-9 to TRBJ2-1, with 8 bases identical to TRBD2. Germline V CDR1 and CDR2: SEHNR, FQNEAQ (reference sequence). The CDR3 contains 13 residues. V gave up 6 bases and J gave up 3 bases; unmatched junction bases: 1. The CDR3 DNA sequence: TGTGCCAGCAGGGGACTAGACTACAATGAGCAGTTCTTC. This gives the protein CASRGLDYNEQFF. The full variable domain, rest sourced from reference TRBV7-9 and TRBJ2-1, is DTGVSQNPRHKITKRGQNVTFRCDPISEHNRLYWYRQTLGQGPEFLTYFQNEAQLEKSRLLSDRFSAERPKGSFSTLEIQRTEQGDSAMYLCASRGLDYNEQFFGPGTRLTVL.